Listed below are T cell receptor beta chains from one sample, sequenced in a study of glioma-infiltrating T cells. TCRdb re-derived calls from the multiplex PCR reads in MiXCR, one entry per CDR3 protein. The repertoire holds around 140,000 distinct CDR3 sequences, with 35% to 50% as singletons. Sequencing was performed on glioma tissue, nonneoplastic brain tissue, or PBMCs (not recorded which). These receptors were obtained from a human donor with low-grade glioma or glioblastoma, undergoing nonglioma brain surgery, or in good health (not recorded which). The CDR3 runs from the conserved cysteine through the conserved F or W. D genes are given only for firm matches. Rows give clone size only sometimes, using once, few, many, or a class for an expanded clone.

V gene: TRBV2; D gene: TRBD1; J gene: TRBJ1-2; clone size: NA; CDR3 protein: CASGGTGIGGYTF; CDR3 DNA: TGTGCCAGCGGGGGGACAGGGATAGGTGGCTACACCTTC
V gene: TRBV6-1; D gene: NA; J gene: TRBJ1-1; clone size: NA; CDR3 protein: CASSPTVDRNTEAFF; CDR3 DNA: TGTGCCAGCAGTCCTACCGTTGATCGGAACACTGAAGCTTTCTTT
V gene: TRBV20-1; D gene: NA; J gene: TRBJ1-5; clone size: NA; CDR3 protein: CSARRESDQPQHF; CDR3 DNA: TGCAGTGCTAGGAGGGAGAGTGATCAGCCCCAGCATTTT
V gene: TRBV7-2; D gene: NA; J gene: TRBJ2-1; clone size: NA; CDR3 protein: CASSQSHPADEQFF; CDR3 DNA: TGCGCCAGCAGCCAATCTCACCCGGCCGATGAGCAGTTCTTC
V gene: TRBV18; D gene: NA; J gene: TRBJ1-3; clone size: NA; CDR3 protein: CASSDGSGNTIYF; CDR3 DNA: TGTGCCAGCTCCGACGGCTCTGGAAACACCATATATTTT
V gene: TRBV27; D gene: TRBD2; J gene: TRBJ2-7; clone size: NA; CDR3 protein: CASSLKGGQGLAGGYEQYF; CDR3 DNA: TGTGCCAGCAGTTTAAAAGGAGGGCAGGGACTAGCGGGAGGCTACGAGCAGTACTTC
V gene: TRBV5-1; D gene: NA; J gene: TRBJ2-1; clone size: NA; CDR3 protein: CASSADSSYNEQFF; CDR3 DNA: TGCGCCAGCAGTGCAGACAGCTCCTACAATGAGCAGTTCTTC
V gene: TRBV7-2; D gene: NA; J gene: TRBJ2-7; clone size: NA; CDR3 protein: CARSYRRTYEQYF; CDR3 DNA: TGTGCCCGCAGTTACAGGCGAACCTACGAGCAGTACTTC
V gene: TRBV6-5; D gene: NA; J gene: TRBJ1-4; clone size: NA; CDR3 protein: CASSRQGREKLFF; CDR3 DNA: TGTGCCAGCAGTAGGCAGGGGAGGGAAAAACTGTTTTTT
V gene: TRBV27; D gene: TRBD2; J gene: TRBJ2-1; clone size: few; CDR3 protein: CASSLSGLADYNEQFF; CDR3 DNA: TGTGCCAGCAGTTTATCGGGACTAGCGGACTACAATGAGCAGTTCTTC
V gene: TRBV19; D gene: TRBD1; J gene: TRBJ2-1; clone size: NA; CDR3 protein: CASRTGVLHEQFF; CDR3 DNA: TGTGCCAGTAGAACAGGGGTCTTGCATGAGCAGTTCTTC
V gene: TRBV4-2; D gene: NA; J gene: TRBJ2-5; clone size: NA; CDR3 protein: CASSPRGVGLETQYF; CDR3 DNA: TGTGCCAGCAGCCCCAGGGGGGTAGGGCTGGAGACCCAGTACTTC
V gene: TRBV20-1; D gene: NA; J gene: TRBJ1-1; clone size: NA; CDR3 protein: CSAPVDSAEAFF; CDR3 DNA: TGCAGTGCTCCCGTGGACTCAGCTGAAGCTTTCTTT
V gene: TRBV27; D gene: NA; J gene: TRBJ1-1; clone size: once; CDR3 protein: CASSPTERSTEAFF; CDR3 DNA: TGTGCCAGCAGCCCGACAGAAAGGAGCACTGAAGCTTTCTTT
V gene: TRBV20-1; D gene: NA; J gene: TRBJ1-5; clone size: NA; CDR3 protein: CSATDNVKQQPQHF; CDR3 DNA: TGCAGTGCTACGGACAACGTGAAACAACAGCCCCAGCATTTT
V gene: TRBV6-1; D gene: TRBD1; J gene: TRBJ1-5; clone size: NA; CDR3 protein: CASSLGQGGNQPQHF; CDR3 DNA: TGTGCCAGCAGTCTAGGACAGGGTGGCAATCAGCCCCAGCATTTT
V gene: TRBV20-1; D gene: TRBD1; J gene: TRBJ1-6; clone size: few; CDR3 protein: CSAGSIARQGRNSPLHF; CDR3 DNA: TGCAGTGCTGGAAGTATAGCACGACAGGGCAGGAATTCACCCCTCCACTTT
V gene: TRBV20-1; D gene: NA; J gene: TRBJ1-1; clone size: few; CDR3 protein: CSARVPGWNTEAFF; CDR3 DNA: TGCAGTGCTAGAGTCCCTGGCTGGAACACTGAAGCTTTCTTT
V gene: TRBV6-6; D gene: TRBD2; J gene: TRBJ2-3; clone size: few; CDR3 protein: CASSTSSGGAGDTQYF; CDR3 DNA: TGTGCCAGCAGTACCTCTAGCGGGGGGGCTGGGGATACGCAGTATTTT
V gene: TRBV19; D gene: NA; J gene: TRBJ1-5; clone size: NA; CDR3 protein: CASKGTTNQPQHF; CDR3 DNA: TGTGCCAGTAAGGGGACGACCAATCAGCCCCAGCATTTT